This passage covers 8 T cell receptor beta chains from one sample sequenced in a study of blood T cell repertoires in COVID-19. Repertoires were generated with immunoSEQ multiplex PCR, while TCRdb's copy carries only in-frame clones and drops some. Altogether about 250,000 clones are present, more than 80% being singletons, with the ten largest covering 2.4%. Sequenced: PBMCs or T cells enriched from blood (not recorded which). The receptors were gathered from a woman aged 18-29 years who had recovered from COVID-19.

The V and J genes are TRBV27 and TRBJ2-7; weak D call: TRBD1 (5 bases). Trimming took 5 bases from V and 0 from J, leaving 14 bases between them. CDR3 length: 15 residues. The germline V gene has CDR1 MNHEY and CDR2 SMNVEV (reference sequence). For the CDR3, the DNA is TGTGCCAGCAGTAGCAGGGCCCTACGCTCCTACGAGCAGTACTTC. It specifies CASSSRALRSYEQYF.

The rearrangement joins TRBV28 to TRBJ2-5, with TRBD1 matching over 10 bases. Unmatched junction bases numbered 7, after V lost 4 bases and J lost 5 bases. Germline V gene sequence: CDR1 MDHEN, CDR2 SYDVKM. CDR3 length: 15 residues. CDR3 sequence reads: CASSSTPDRGETQYF. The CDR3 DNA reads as TGTGCCAGCAGTTCCACCCCGGACAGGGGGGAGACCCAGTACTTC. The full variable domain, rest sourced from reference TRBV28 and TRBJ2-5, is DVKVTQSSRYLVKRTGEKVFLECVQDMDHENMFWYRQDPGLGLRLIYFSYDVKMKEKGDIPEGYSVSREKKERFSLILESASTNQTSMYLCASSSTPDRGETQYFGPGTRLLVL.

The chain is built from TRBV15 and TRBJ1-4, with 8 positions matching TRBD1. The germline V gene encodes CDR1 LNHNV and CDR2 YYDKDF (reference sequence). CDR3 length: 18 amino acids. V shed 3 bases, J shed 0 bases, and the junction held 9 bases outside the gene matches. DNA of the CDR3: TGTGCCACCAGCAGGATACCCGGGACAGGCACAACTAATGAAAAACTGTTTTTT. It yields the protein CATSRIPGTGTTNEKLFF.

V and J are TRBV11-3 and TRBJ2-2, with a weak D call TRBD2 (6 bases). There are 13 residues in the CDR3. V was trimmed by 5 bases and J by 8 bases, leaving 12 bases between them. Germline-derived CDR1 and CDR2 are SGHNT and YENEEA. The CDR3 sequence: CASSETGEGELFF. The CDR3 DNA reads TGTGCCAGCAGCGAAACGGGAGAAGGGGAGCTGTTTTTT.

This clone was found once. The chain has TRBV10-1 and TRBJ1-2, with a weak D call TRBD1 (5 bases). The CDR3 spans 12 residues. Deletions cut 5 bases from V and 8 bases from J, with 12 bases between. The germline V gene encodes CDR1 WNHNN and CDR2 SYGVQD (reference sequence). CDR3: CASSMGPEGYTF. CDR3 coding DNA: TGCGCCAGCAGTATGGGGCCAGAAGGCTACACCTTC.

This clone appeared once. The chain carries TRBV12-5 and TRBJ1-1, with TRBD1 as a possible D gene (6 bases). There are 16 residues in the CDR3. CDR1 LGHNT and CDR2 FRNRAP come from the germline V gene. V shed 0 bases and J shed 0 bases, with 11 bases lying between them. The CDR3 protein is CASGLVEGVMNTEAFF. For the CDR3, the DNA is TGTGCTAGTGGTTTGGTAGAGGGGGTCATGAACACTGAAGCTTTCTTT.

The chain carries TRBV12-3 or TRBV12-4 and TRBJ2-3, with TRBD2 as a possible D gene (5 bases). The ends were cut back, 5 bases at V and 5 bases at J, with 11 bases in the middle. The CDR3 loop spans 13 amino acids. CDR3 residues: CASSPQEEDTQYF. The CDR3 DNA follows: TGTGCCAGCAGTCCCCAGGAGGAAGATACGCAGTATTTT.

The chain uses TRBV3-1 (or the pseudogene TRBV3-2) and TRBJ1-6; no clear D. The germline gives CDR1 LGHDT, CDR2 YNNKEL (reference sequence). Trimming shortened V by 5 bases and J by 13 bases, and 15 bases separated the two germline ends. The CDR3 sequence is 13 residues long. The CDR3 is CASSASVRSPLHF. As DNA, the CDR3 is TGTGCCAGCAGCGCTAGCGTTCGGAGCCCCCTCCACTTT.